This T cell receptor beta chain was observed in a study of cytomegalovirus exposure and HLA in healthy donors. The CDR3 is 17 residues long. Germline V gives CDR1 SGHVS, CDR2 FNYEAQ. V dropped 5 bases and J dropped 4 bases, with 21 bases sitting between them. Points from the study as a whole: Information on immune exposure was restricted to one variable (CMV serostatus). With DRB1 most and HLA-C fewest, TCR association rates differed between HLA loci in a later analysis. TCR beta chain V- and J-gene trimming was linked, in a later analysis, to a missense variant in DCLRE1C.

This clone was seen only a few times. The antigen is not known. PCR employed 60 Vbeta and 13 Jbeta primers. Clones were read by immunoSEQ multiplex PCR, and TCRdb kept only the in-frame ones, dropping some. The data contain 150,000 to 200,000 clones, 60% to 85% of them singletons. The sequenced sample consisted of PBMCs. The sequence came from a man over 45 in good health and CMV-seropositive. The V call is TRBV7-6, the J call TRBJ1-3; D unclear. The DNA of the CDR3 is TGTGCCAGCAGCCCCCCGAGGGAGAGGGCGAAGGGAAACACCATATATTTT. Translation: CASSPPRERAKGNTIYF.